This T cell receptor beta chain was profiled in a study of T-cell reconstitution after alpha-beta-depleted transplantation in children. The study's findings and limits: In some patients, recipient T cells and intrathymic progenitors surviving conditioning explained high day-60 diversity. When one year had passed after transplant, most T-cell counts and diversity came from newly produced T cells. Reportedly, roughly two months post-transplant, alpha-beta T cells arose from several hundred expanded graft clones.

The CDR3 length is 16 residues. CDR1 is SGHRS and CDR2 is YFSETQ in the germline V gene. V was pared by 0 bases and J by 6 bases, with 15 bases between. This sample's TCRbeta library carried unique molecular identifier barcodes. Using its own MiXCR run on the PCR reads, TCRdb lists one record per CDR3 protein. The profile shows 100,000 or so distinct CDR3 sequences, around a quarter of them singletons. Of note for this clonotype: Its target is unknown.

The gene calls are TRBV5-1 and TRBJ2-2; D gene ambiguous. This clonotype originated in a boy between 2 and 15 years old with acute lymphoblastic leukemia, due to receive a stem cell transplant. Sequenced here: PBMCs, sampled before TCRalphabeta/CD19-depleted stem cell transplant. The CDR3 here is CASSLVWEHQSGELFF. CDR3 nucleotide sequence: TGCGCCAGCAGCTTGGTGTGGGAACACCAGTCCGGGGAGCTGTTTTTT.